One and the same sample provided the 4 T cell receptor beta chains below, sequenced in a study of OX40 agonist ivuxolimab in advanced cancers. Assay: immunoSEQ multiplex PCR; the TCRdb copy retains only in-frame clones and omits some. The data hold some 76,000 clones, with 93% observed a single time. The material sequenced was CD4+ or CD8+ T cells sorted from blood, taken in a trial of the OX40 agonist ivuxolimab. These receptors came from an adult with an advanced solid tumor such as melanoma, head and neck, liver or kidney cancer.

The chain recombines TRBV7-2 with TRBJ2-5; D is perhaps TRBD2 (5 bases). Germline lookup yields CDR1 SGHTA and CDR2 FQGNSA. V dropped 5 bases and J dropped 10 bases, with 20 bases sitting between them. This CDR3 has 14 amino acids. CDR3 residues: CASSLDQLPGIQYF. The CDR3 bases are TGTGCCAGCAGCCTAGACCAGCTACCCGGGATCCAGTACTTC.

The V call is TRBV5-4, the J call TRBJ2-5; D remains unclear. The CDR3 is 14 residues long. Germline V lookup: CDR1 SGHNT, CDR2 YYREEE (reference sequence). V lost 3 bases and J 5 bases, leaving 14 bases between the germline ends. CDR3 amino acids: CASSSRQNRETQYF. The CDR3 DNA reads TGTGCCAGCAGCTCCCGGCAGAATAGGGAGACCCAGTACTTC.

The chain uses TRBV5-5 and TRBJ2-7; 7 positions agree with TRBD1. In germline, CDR1 is SGHKS, CDR2 YYEKEE (reference sequence). This CDR3 region has 15 residues. The V segment lost 1 base and the J segment 5 bases; nucleotides outside the gene matches: 9. CDR3 sequence: CASSLSRQGRDEQYF. In DNA, the CDR3 is TGTGCCAGCAGCTTGTCTCGACAGGGAAGGGACGAGCAGTACTTC.

This rearrangement joins TRBV9 to TRBJ2-1; 10 bases line up with TRBD2. The CDR3 loop spans 15 amino acids. Germline V gives CDR1 SGDLS, CDR2 YYNGEE. Trimming cost V 3 bases and J 7 bases; bases outside gene matches: 7. The CDR3 here is CASSASGGAANEQFF. The CDR3, as DNA: TGTGCCAGCAGCGCGAGCGGGGGGGCCGCGAATGAGCAGTTCTTC.